These 17 T cell receptor beta chains share one sample of origin, sequenced in a study of blood T cell repertoires in COVID-19. TCRdb's table, derived via immunoSEQ multiplex PCR, lists solely in-frame clones and lacks some. The data show some 340,000 clones, 83% seen once. Sequencing used peripheral blood. The origin of the receptors is a man aged 25-45 years with active or convalescent COVID-19.

V and J are TRBV11-2 and TRBJ2-3; 12 positions agree with TRBD2. The CDR3 length is 17 residues. Germline CDR1 reads SGHAT; CDR2 reads FQNNGV. Trimming at V came to 3 bases and at J to 3 bases, leaving 7 bases not matched to a gene. Here the CDR3 DNA reads TGTGCCAGCAGCTTGCGGCTAGCGGGGGGGCAGACAGATACGCAGTATTTT. This gives the protein CASSLRLAGGQTDTQYF. The variable domain in full, completed from reference TRBV11-2 and TRBJ2-3, reads EAGVAQSPRYKIIEKRQSVAFWCNPISGHATLYWYQQILGQGPKLLIQFQNNGVVDDSQLPKDRFSAERLKGVDSTLKIQPAKLEDSAVYLCASSLRLAGGQTDTQYFGPGTRLTVL.

This chain joins TRBV7-8 and TRBJ1-1; no definite D call. Germline V gene sequence: CDR1 SGHVS, CDR2 FQNEAQ. The CDR3 runs to 14 residues. The V and J ends lost 0 bases and 5 bases respectively, with 10 bases between them. In DNA form, the CDR3 reads TGTGCCAGCAGCTTAGCGGAGGGTTATACTGAAGCTTTCTTT. This codes for CASSLAEGYTEAFF.

This clone was observed a single time. The chain links TRBV5-1 to TRBJ2-2, with D possibly being TRBD1 (5 bases). V was shortened by 4 bases and J by 6 bases, with 22 bases between the two germline ends. There are 17 residues in the CDR3. The germline V gene encodes CDR1 SGHRS and CDR2 YFSETQ. The CDR3 DNA reads as TGCGCCAGCAGCCCTGAACCAGACAGCATCCGAGCCGGGGAGCTGTTTTTT. This sequence encodes CASSPEPDSIRAGELFF.

The chain combines TRBV28 with TRBJ1-2, with D unresolved. Germline CDR1 is MDHEN and CDR2 is SYDVKM. This CDR3 region has 12 residues. V gave up 5 bases and J gave up 2 bases, with 6 bases separating them. The CDR3 bases are TGTGCCAGCAGTCTCCTCAACTATGGCTACACCTTC. It yields the protein CASSLLNYGYTF.

About this clone itself: The junction and the germline gene differ at one end; a read error may be behind it. V gene TRBV9 combines with J gene TRBJ1-1; D ambiguous. The CDR3 length is 8 residues. CDR1 is SGDLS and CDR2 is YYNGEE in the germline V gene. CDR3 in amino acids: CASSPYIF. The CDR3, as DNA: TGTGCCAGCAGCCCTTACATCTTT.

The rearrangement links TRBV6-5 to TRBJ1-6; unclear D gene. V was shortened by 7 bases and J by 0 bases, with 7 bases between the two germline ends. The CDR3 is 14 amino acids. The germline V gene encodes CDR1 MNHEY and CDR2 SVGAGI. CDR3 in amino acids: CASNSGSYNSPLHF. CDR3 DNA: TGTGCCAGCAATTCAGGCTCCTATAATTCACCCCTCCACTTT.

The chain couples TRBV6-1 to TRBJ2-7, with D uncertain. V dropped 2 bases and J dropped 4 bases, with 12 bases sitting between them. CDR1 and CDR2 from the germline V gene are MNHNS and SASEGT. This CDR3 is built from 14 residues. CDR3 coding DNA: TGTGCCAGCAGTGAATCTGGTAGCTGGTACGAGCAGTACTTC. Its translation is CASSESGSWYEQYF.

The chain joins TRBV11-3 to TRBJ2-1, with 7 positions matching TRBD2. The CDR3 totals 15 residues. With 2 bases clipped from V and 9 bases from J, the junction kept 10 bases outside the gene matches. Germline V gene sequence: CDR1 SGHNT, CDR2 YENEEA. CDR3 protein: CASSLNGGSWSEQFF. The CDR3 nucleotides read TGTGCCAGCAGCTTAAATGGCGGGAGTTGGAGTGAGCAGTTCTTC. The full variable domain, with the rest looked up from reference TRBV11-3 and TRBJ2-1, is EAGVVQSPRYKIIEKKQPVAFWCNPISGHNTLYWYLQNLGQGPELLIRYENEEAVDDSQLPKDRFSAERLKGVDSTLKIQPAELGDSAVYLCASSLNGGSWSEQFFGPGTRLTVL.

CDR3 protein: CASSPDRGTSPLHF. As DNA, the CDR3 is TGTGCCAGCAGCCCTGACAGGGGAACATCACCCCTCCACTTT. The V gene is TRBV6-2 or TRBV6-3, the J gene TRBJ1-6, with 8 bases lining up with TRBD1. In germline, CDR1 is MNHEY, CDR2 SVGEGT. Trimming at V came to 6 bases and at J to 10 bases, leaving 8 bases not matched to a gene. The CDR3 spans 14 residues.

The V gene is TRBV7-2, the J gene TRBJ1-2; TRBD1 agrees at 8 bases. Germline CDR1 reads SGHTA; CDR2 reads FQGNSA. The CDR3 is made up of 13 amino acids. V dropped 5 bases and J dropped 8; count of bases not matched to a gene: 7. CDR3: CASSPGGAWGYTF. CDR3 bases: TGTGCCAGCAGCCCAGGGGGCGCGTGGGGCTACACCTTC.

This chain connects TRBV19 to TRBJ1-5; D is possibly TRBD1 (6 bases). Germline-derived CDR1 and CDR2 are LNHDA and SQIVND (reference sequence). V lost 11 bases to trimming and J lost 5 bases, with 13 bases between them. The CDR3 spans 12 residues. CDR3 in DNA: TGTGCCGGGGGGGGGCCCCATCAGCCCCAGCATTTT. It codes for CAGGGPHQPQHF.

The chain uses TRBV29-1 and TRBJ1-2; 9 bases are shared with TRBD1. CDR1 and CDR2 from the germline V gene are SQVTM and ANQGSEA. The CDR3 consists of 15 residues. The V gene end was trimmed by 2 bases and the J gene end by 8 bases; junction bases not matched to a gene: 12. The CDR3 here is CSVEKPSGTGYGYTF. The CDR3 DNA follows: TGCAGCGTTGAAAAGCCCTCCGGGACAGGGTACGGCTACACCTTC.

The genes are TRBV19 and TRBJ2-3; 8 nucleotides line up with TRBD1. V was clipped by 10 bases and J by 3 bases; unmatched bases: 15. The CDR3 has 16 residues. The germline V gene encodes CDR1 LNHDA and CDR2 SQIVND (reference sequence). Here the CDR3 DNA reads TGTGCCACTTTCCCAACCCCAGGGGGCCAAACAGATACGCAGTATTTT. Translation: CATFPTPGGQTDTQYF.

The rearrangement joins TRBV5-8 to TRBJ1-4, with 7 positions matching TRBD1. J gave up 8 bases and V 4 bases, and 8 bases lay outside the gene matches. Germline V CDR1 and CDR2: SGHTS, YDEGEE. The CDR3 spans 14 residues. The CDR3 DNA follows: TGTGCCAGCAGCCAGAGACAGGGCTCCGAAAAACTGTTTTTT. It translates to CASSQRQGSEKLFF.

The chain carries TRBV19 and TRBJ1-5; D unresolved. Germline CDR1 LNHDA, CDR2 SQIVND (reference sequence). This CDR3 is built from 12 residues. The V end lost 6 bases, the J end lost 5 bases, and 8 bases lay between the germline ends. The chain's CDR3 is CASRRQDQPQHF. CDR3 coding DNA: TGTGCCAGTAGGCGTCAAGATCAGCCCCAGCATTTT.

J is TRBJ2-2 and V is TRBV7-2; a weak D match, TRBD1 (5 bases). The ends were cut back, 4 bases at V and 3 bases at J, with 12 bases in the middle. The CDR3 length is 15 residues. Per germline, CDR1 SGHTA and CDR2 FQGNSA. CDR3 protein: CASSSTRVYTGELFF. CDR3 DNA: TGTGCCAGCAGCTCGACCAGGGTTTACACCGGGGAGCTGTTTTTT.

V is TRBV6-2 or TRBV6-3 and J is TRBJ1-5; D is perhaps TRBD1 (6 bases). The V end lost 6 bases, the J end lost 3 bases, and 12 bases lay between the germline ends. Germline assignment: CDR1 MNHEY and CDR2 SVGEGT. The CDR3 is made up of 14 amino acids. For the CDR3, the DNA is TGTGCCAGCAGCTTCAGGACAGTCAATCAGCCCCAGCATTTT. Translated, it gives CASSFRTVNQPQHF.